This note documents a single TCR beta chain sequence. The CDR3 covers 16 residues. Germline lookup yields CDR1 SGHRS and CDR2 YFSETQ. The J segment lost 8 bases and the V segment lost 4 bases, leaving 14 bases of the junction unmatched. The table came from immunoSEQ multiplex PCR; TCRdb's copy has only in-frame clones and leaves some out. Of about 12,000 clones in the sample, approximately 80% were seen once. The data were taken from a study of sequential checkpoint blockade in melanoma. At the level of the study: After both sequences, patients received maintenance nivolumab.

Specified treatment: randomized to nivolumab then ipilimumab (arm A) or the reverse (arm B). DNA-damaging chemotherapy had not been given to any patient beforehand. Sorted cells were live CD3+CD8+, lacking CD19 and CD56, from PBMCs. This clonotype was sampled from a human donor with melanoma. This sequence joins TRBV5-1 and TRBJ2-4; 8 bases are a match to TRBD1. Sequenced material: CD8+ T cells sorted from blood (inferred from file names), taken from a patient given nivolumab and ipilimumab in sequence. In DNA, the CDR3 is TGCGCCAGCAGCCGGACAGGGCTCGATTATAGGGACATTCAGTACTTC. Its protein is CASSRTGLDYRDIQYF. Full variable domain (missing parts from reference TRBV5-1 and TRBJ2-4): KAGVTQTPRYLIKTRGQQVTLSCSPISGHRSVSWYQQTPGQGLQFLFEYFSETQRNKGNFPGRFSGRQFSNSRSEMNVSTLELGDSALYLCASSRTGLDYRDIQYFGAGTRLSVL.